The subject of this entry is one T cell receptor beta chain. Its antigen is unidentified. PCR was performed using 60 Vbeta and 13 Jbeta primers. Sequencing was performed with immunoSEQ multiplex PCR; in TCRdb, only in-frame clones are kept and a portion is missing. The sample includes over 150,000 clones, 81% of them seen just once. It was healthy bone marrow donors who served as donors. V gave up 4 bases and J gave up 6 bases; unmatched junction bases: 8. Germline lookup yields CDR1 SGDLS and CDR2 YYNGEE. The length of the CDR3 is 15 residues. The sample belongs to a study of cytomegalovirus exposure and HLA in healthy donors. Study results and caveats: Most TCR sequences proved rare, with some public TCRs found in many donors. In most subjects, TCR beta sequences reportedly gave accurate predictions of HLA-A and HLA-B alleles. Further analysis was carried out later, and it showed several of the most significant clusters appearing linked to common viral pathogens.

The chain uses TRBV9 and TRBJ2-7, with 12 positions matching TRBD2. This sequence originates from a woman between 18 and 30 years old in good health and CMV-seronegative. Sequenced sample: PBMCs. CDR3 protein: CASSSRLAGVGEQYF. CDR3 in DNA: TGTGCCAGCAGCTCCAGACTAGCGGGAGTCGGCGAGCAGTACTTC.